One sample yielded the 23 T cell receptor beta chains listed below, sequenced in a study of Graves' ophthalmopathy and Graves' hyperthyroidism. The sequenced template was RNA, covering the TCR beta CDR3 region. Second-round multiplex PCR followed a first-round RT-PCR using HTBI primers. TCRdb reanalysed the multiplex PCR reads using MiXCR and keeps one entry per CDR3 protein. The sample carries approximately 540,000 distinct CDR3 sequences, under 45% recorded once. Sequencing was done on a sample of peripheral blood or thyroid tissue (not recorded which). The origin of the receptors is an adult man with Graves' hyperthyroidism.

As regards this clonotype: This is likely a read error, given that the CDR3 carries no conserved phenylalanine or tryptophan at its end. No DNA is shown, since the ends of the CDR3 on it are uncertain; the CDR3 is the one TCRdb lists. The chain uses TRBV15 and TRBJ1-1; the tabulated D call, TRBD1, remains unverified against the DNA. Ends included, the CDR3 has 8 residues. CDR1 is LNHNV and CDR2 is YYDKDF in the germline V gene (reference sequence). The CDR3 region is CATSRGDR.

V gene TRBV2 combines with J gene TRBJ2-2, with 15 bases lining up with TRBD2. CDR1 is SNHLY, CDR2 FYNNEI, per germline. This CDR3 has 18 amino acids. Trimming removed 5 bases from V and 3 bases from J; junction bases left unmatched: 7. Here the CDR3 reads CASSFGLAGGPDTGELFF. Written as DNA, the CDR3 is TGTGCCAGCAGTTTCGGACTAGCGGGGGGGCCAGACACCGGGGAGCTGTTTTTT.

The J gene is TRBJ2-7, the V gene TRBV10-3; the match to TRBD2 covers 14 bases. CDR1 and CDR2 (germline): ENHRY, SYGVKD. This CDR3 is built from 14 residues. The J segment lost 3 bases and the V segment lost 6 bases, leaving 1 base of the junction unmatched. This CDR3 is CAIRGTSGGYEQYF. In DNA, the CDR3 is TGTGCCATCAGAGGGACTAGCGGGGGCTACGAGCAGTACTTC.

In this sample, this clonotype turned up many times. The CDR3 nucleotides are TGTGCCAGCAGCCCCCGGACTAACCAAGAGACCCAGTACTTC. This gives the protein CASSPRTNQETQYF. This rearrangement joins TRBV9 to TRBJ2-5; TRBD2 is a possible D gene (6 bases). Between the trimmed V and J ends, which lost 4 bases and 0 bases, there was a span of 10 bases. The CDR3 extends over 14 amino acids. Per the germline V gene, CDR1 is SGDLS and CDR2 is YYNGEE.

The CDR3 region is CASSLRHNSYEQYF. DNA for the CDR3: TGTGCCAGCAGCTTAAGACACAACTCCTACGAGCAGTACTTC. The chain carries TRBV5-5 and TRBJ2-7; D gene unclear. The length of the CDR3 is 14 residues. V lost 2 bases, J lost 0 bases, and 9 bases lay in between. In germline, CDR1 is SGHKS, CDR2 YYEKEE (reference sequence). Full variable domain (remainder filled in from reference TRBV5-5 and TRBJ2-7): DAGVTQSPTHLIKTRGQQVTLRCSPISGHKSVSWYQQVLGQGPQFIFQYYEKEERGRGNFPDRFSARQFPNYSSELNVNALLLGDSALYLCASSLRHNSYEQYFGPGTRLTVT.

The genes are TRBV25-1 and TRBJ2-7; 11 bases are a match to TRBD2. The CDR3 sequence is 15 residues long. Germline CDR1 MGHDK, CDR2 SYGVNS. J gave up 4 bases and V 9 bases, and 11 bases lay outside the gene matches. In DNA form, the CDR3 reads TGTGCCAGAACCACGGGACTAGCGGACCAATACGAGCAGTACTTC. Protein sequence: CARTTGLADQYEQYF.

Concerning this clonotype itself: A read error may explain this, as a much larger clone is one base away. The chain uses TRBV6-1 and TRBJ1-2; 7 positions match TRBD1. The CDR3 loop spans 13 amino acids. The junction had 5 bases not matched to a gene; V was cut back by 6 bases and J by 4 bases. CDR1 and CDR2 from the germline V gene are MNHNS and SASEGT. As DNA, the CDR3 is TGTGCCAGCAGATTCGACAGGGCCTATGGCTACACCTTC. Translated: CASRFDRAYGYTF.

This clonotype was seen a few times. The chain has TRBV5-1 and TRBJ1-2; TRBD1 agrees at 7 bases. Germline V gene lookup returns CDR1 SGHRS and CDR2 YFSETQ. Trimming removed 3 bases from V and 4 bases from J; junction bases left unmatched: 6. This CDR3 spans 14 amino acids. CDR3 nucleotide sequence: TGCGCCAGCAGCTGGGACAGCCAGACCTATGGCTACACCTTC. Protein product: CASSWDSQTYGYTF.

This clonotype has at least ten counts. V and J are TRBV2 and TRBJ1-2, with D maybe TRBD1 (5 bases). The CDR3 length is 12 residues. V was cut by 9 bases and J by 4 bases, with 12 bases left in between. Germline assignment: CDR1 SNHLY and CDR2 FYNNEI. CDR3 sequence reads: CASGQGGYGYTF. The CDR3 region has the DNA TGTGCCAGTGGGCAGGGTGGCTATGGCTACACCTTC.

This clonotype has only a few counts. V and J are TRBV6-6 and TRBJ1-4; D gene uncertain. V was shortened by 3 bases and J by 8 bases, with 16 bases between the two germline ends. This CDR3 is built from 15 residues. Germline V lookup: CDR1 MNHNY, CDR2 SVGAGI (reference sequence). CDR3 sequence: CASSYRGRGGEKLFF. The CDR3 DNA reads TGTGCCAGCAGTTATCGAGGGCGGGGAGGGGAAAAACTGTTTTTT.

This clonotype was detected ten times or more. The chain links TRBV15 to TRBJ1-6; TRBD1 might be the D (5 bases). The CDR3 runs to 12 residues. V lost 1 base, J lost 12 bases, and 7 bases lay in between. Germline CDR1 reads LNHNV; CDR2 reads YYDKDF (reference sequence). The CDR3 sequence: CATSRVGEPLHF. Written as DNA, the CDR3 is TGTGCCACCAGCAGAGTAGGGGAACCCCTCCACTTT.

V is TRBV7-6 and J is TRBJ2-7; D possibly corresponds to TRBD2 (9 bases). Germline V lookup: CDR1 SGHVS, CDR2 FNYEAQ. The germline V and J ends were trimmed by 1 base and 4 bases, with 23 bases remaining between them. The CDR3 extends over 18 amino acids. CDR3 amino acids: CASSLGTGSSSGIYEQYF. CDR3 coding DNA: TGTGCCAGCAGCTTAGGGACAGGGAGTTCTAGCGGGATATACGAGCAGTACTTC.

This clonotype appeared a single time. This may be a read error: a much more frequent sequence differs by one nucleotide. V gene TRBV6-9 combines with J gene TRBJ1-5; 8 nucleotides match TRBD1. The CDR3 is made up of 16 amino acids. CDR1 and CDR2 from the germline V gene are MNHGY and SVAAGI. In DNA, the CDR3 is TGTGCCAGCAGTGTAGATACAGGGGGTCTCAATCGGCCCCAGCATTTT. Protein: CASSVDTGGLNRPQHF.

This clonotype was recorded many times. The chain recombines TRBV19 with TRBJ1-2; TRBD1 is a possible D gene (5 bases). Per germline, CDR1 LNHDA and CDR2 SQIVND (reference sequence). The CDR3 loop spans 13 amino acids. Trimming stripped 3 bases from V and 6 bases from J, with 11 bases between. The CDR3 is CASSILGGHGYTF. Written as DNA, the CDR3 is TGTGCCAGTAGTATTCTTGGGGGACATGGCTACACCTTC.

This sequence joins TRBV24-1 and TRBJ1-2; the match to TRBD1 covers 7 bases. V lost 0 bases, J lost 0 bases, and 9 bases stayed unmatched. From germline, CDR1 is KGHDR and CDR2 SFDVKD. This CDR3 is 18 amino acids long. The CDR3 bases are TGTGCCACCAGTGATTTGGGGGGTAGGGGGCGGCCTAACTATGGCTACACCTTC. The encoded protein is CATSDLGGRGRPNYGYTF.

This clonotype was detected ten times or more. CDR3 residues: CASSIVTSLSNQPQHF. CDR3 DNA sequence: TGTGCCAGTAGTATAGTCACGTCGTTGAGCAATCAGCCCCAGCATTTT. The J gene is TRBJ1-5, the V gene TRBV19; D gene ambiguous. Germline V gives CDR1 LNHDA, CDR2 SQIVND (reference sequence). This CDR3 region has 16 residues. Trimming took 1 base from V and 1 from J, leaving 11 bases between them.

This clonotype was counted between two and nine times. The rearrangement joins TRBV20-1 to TRBJ1-5; D ambiguous. Germline assignment: CDR1 DFQATT and CDR2 SNEGSKA (reference sequence). V was shortened by 3 bases and J by 9 bases, with 0 bases between the two germline ends. The CDR3 consists of 8 residues. The CDR3 protein is CSARPQHF. The CDR3 bases are TGCAGTGCTAGGCCCCAGCATTTT.

The chain employs TRBV7-3 and TRBJ2-3; weak D call: TRBD1 (6 bases). The germline CDR1 and CDR2 sequences are SGHTA and FQGTGA. The V and J ends lost 3 bases and 1 base respectively, with 11 bases between them. The CDR3 has 15 amino acids. The CDR3 bases are TGTGCCAGCAGCTTGCAGGGGACGGGCACAGATACGCAGTATTTT. Encoded protein: CASSLQGTGTDTQYF. Complete variable domain (other parts from reference TRBV7-3 and TRBJ2-3): GAGVSQTPSNKVTEKGKYVELRCDPISGHTALYWYRQSLGQGPEFLIYFQGTGAADDSGLPNDRFFAVRPEGSVSTLKIQRTERGDSAVYLCASSLQGTGTDTQYFGPGTRLTVL.

This clonotype was counted ten times or more. V and J are TRBV29-1 and TRBJ2-2; D gene ambiguous. Between the trimmed V and J ends, which lost 6 bases and 6 bases, there was a span of 5 bases. Per the germline V gene, CDR1 is SQVTM and CDR2 is ANQGSEA. The CDR3 covers 10 residues. The CDR3 nucleotides are TGCAGCGTGGGCCCCGGGGAGCTGTTTTTT. This translates into CSVGPGELFF.

This clonotype was recorded at least ten times. V usage is TRBV7-3 and J usage is TRBJ2-6; D possibly corresponds to TRBD1 (6 bases). V shed 1 base and J shed 2 bases, with 15 bases lying between them. The CDR3 spans 18 residues. Germline V gene sequence: CDR1 SGHTA, CDR2 FQGTGA. This CDR3 reads CASSLKTGPHTGANVLTF. Here the CDR3 DNA reads TGTGCCAGCAGCTTAAAGACAGGCCCGCACACTGGGGCCAACGTCCTGACTTTC.

This clonotype was observed many times. The chain employs TRBV20-1 and TRBJ1-1; 8 bases fit TRBD1. This CDR3 contains 16 residues. Germline CDR1 is DFQATT and CDR2 is SNEGSKA (reference sequence). The ends lost 0 bases at V and 1 base at J; junction bases unmatched: 7. CDR3 bases: TGCAGTGCTAGAGAGTCGTGGACAGGGTCGAACACTGAAGCTTTCTTT. It translates to CSARESWTGSNTEAFF.

The chain links TRBV27 to TRBJ2-7; 15 bases fit TRBD2. The CDR3 is 14 residues long. After removal of 8 bases from V and 4 bases from J, the junction contained 3 bases not matched to a gene. The germline CDR1 and CDR2 sequences are MNHEY and SMNVEV (reference sequence). CDR3 nucleotides: TGTGCCAGCCGGACTAGCGGGGGGGATTACGAGCAGTACTTC. Amino acid sequence: CASRTSGGDYEQYF.

There are a few counts of this clonotype. The V and J genes are TRBV7-9 and TRBJ2-2; maybe TRBD2 (6 bases). The germline V and J ends were trimmed by 2 bases and 0 bases, with 16 bases remaining between them. Per germline, CDR1 SEHNR and CDR2 FQNEAQ (reference sequence). The CDR3 spans 18 residues. The CDR3, as DNA: TGTGCCAGCAGCTTATTTGGGGTCGGGGGACCGAACACCGGGGAGCTGTTTTTT. This sequence encodes CASSLFGVGGPNTGELFF.